These 2 T cell receptor beta chains share one sample of origin, sequenced in a study of T cell responses to AZD1222 COVID-19 vaccine. Assay: immunoSEQ multiplex PCR; the TCRdb copy retains only in-frame clones and omits some. The sample has 250,000 to 300,000 clones, 90% to 95% seen once; the top ten hold less than 0.65%. The source material was peripheral blood, sampled 28 days after the second AZD1222 dose. The receptors stem from an adult who received the AZD1222 COVID-19 vaccine.

The genes are TRBV27 and TRBJ1-1, with D possibly matching TRBD1 (5 bases). The CDR3 runs to 14 residues. Trimming removed 6 bases at V and 4 bases at J, with 15 bases between. CDR1 MNHEY and CDR2 SMNVEV come from the germline V gene (reference sequence). CDR3 amino acids: CASSPQGMGTEAFF. CDR3 in DNA: TGTGCCAGCAGCCCTCAGGGCATGGGCACTGAAGCTTTCTTT.

This clone is a singleton in its sample. The chain couples TRBV5-6 to TRBJ2-3; 8 bases fit TRBD2. CDR1 and CDR2 from the germline V gene are SGHDT and YYEEEE. This CDR3 spans 18 amino acids. J lost 0 bases, V lost 0 bases, and 9 bases had no gene match. DNA for the CDR3: TGTGCCAGCAGCTTGGCTGGGTTGGGACTAGTTAGCACAGATACGCAGTATTTT. This codes for CASSLAGLGLVSTDTQYF. The entire variable domain, with the rest obtained from reference TRBV5-6 and TRBJ2-3, is as follows: DAGVTQSPTHLIKTRGQQVTLRCSPKSGHDTVSWYQQALGQGPQFIFQYYEEEERQRGNFPDRFSGHQFPNYSSELNVNALLLGDSALYLCASSLAGLGLVSTDTQYFGPGTRLTVL.